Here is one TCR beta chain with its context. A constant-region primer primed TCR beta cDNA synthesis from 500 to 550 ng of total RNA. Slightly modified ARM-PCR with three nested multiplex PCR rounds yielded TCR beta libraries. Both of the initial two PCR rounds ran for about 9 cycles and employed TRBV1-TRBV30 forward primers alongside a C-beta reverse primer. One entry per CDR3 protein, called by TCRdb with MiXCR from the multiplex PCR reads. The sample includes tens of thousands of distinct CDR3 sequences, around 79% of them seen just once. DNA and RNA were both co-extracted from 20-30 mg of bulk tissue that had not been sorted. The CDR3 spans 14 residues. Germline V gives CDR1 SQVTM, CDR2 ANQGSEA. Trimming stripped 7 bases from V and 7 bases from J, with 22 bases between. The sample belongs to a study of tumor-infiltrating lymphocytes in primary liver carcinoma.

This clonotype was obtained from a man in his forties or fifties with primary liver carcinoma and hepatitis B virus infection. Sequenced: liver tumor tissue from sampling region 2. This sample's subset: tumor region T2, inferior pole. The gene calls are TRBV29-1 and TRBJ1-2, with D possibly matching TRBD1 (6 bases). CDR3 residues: CSEREQGRASGYTF. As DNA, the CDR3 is TGCAGCGAGAGAGAACAGGGTCGTGCCTCTGGCTACACCTTC.